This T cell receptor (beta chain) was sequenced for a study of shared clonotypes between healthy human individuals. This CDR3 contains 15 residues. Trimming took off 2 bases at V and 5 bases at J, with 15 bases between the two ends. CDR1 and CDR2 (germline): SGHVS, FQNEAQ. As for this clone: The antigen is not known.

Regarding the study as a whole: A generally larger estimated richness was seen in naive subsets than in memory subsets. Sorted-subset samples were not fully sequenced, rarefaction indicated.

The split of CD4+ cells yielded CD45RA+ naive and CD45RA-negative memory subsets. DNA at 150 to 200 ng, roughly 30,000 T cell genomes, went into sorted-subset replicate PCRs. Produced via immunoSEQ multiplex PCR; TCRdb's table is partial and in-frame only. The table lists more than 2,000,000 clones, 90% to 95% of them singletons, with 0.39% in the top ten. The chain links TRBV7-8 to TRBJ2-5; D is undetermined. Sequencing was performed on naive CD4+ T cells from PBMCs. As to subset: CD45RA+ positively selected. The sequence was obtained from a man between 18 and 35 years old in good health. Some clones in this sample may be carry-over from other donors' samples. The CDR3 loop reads CASSLLVSELETQYF. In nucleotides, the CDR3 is TGTGCCAGCAGCTTACTAGTATCGGAACTGGAGACCCAGTACTTC.